Shown below are 17 T cell receptor beta chains from a single sample sequenced in a study of metastatic and nonmetastatic thyroid tumors. TCRdb re-analyzed the PCR reads using MiXCR. Of 20,000 to 25,000 clones detected, over 25% appear once; the ten largest clones hold about 5.7%. Patients were all untreated before their thyroid surgery. Material for sequencing was tumor tissue. These receptors came from a female donor with papillary thyroid cancer or a benign thyroid nodule (not recorded which). Some clones in this sample may be carry-over from other donors' samples.

In this sample, this clone turned up many times. The V and J genes are TRBV27 and TRBJ1-5, with 9 bases matching TRBD1. CDR3 length: 16 residues. The germline gives CDR1 MNHEY, CDR2 SMNVEV (reference sequence). The J segment lost 6 bases and the V segment lost 4 bases, leaving 10 bases of the junction unmatched. In DNA form, the CDR3 reads TGTGCCAGCAGTTCGGCGACAGGGGGAATGAGTCAGCCCCAGCATTTT. Protein product: CASSSATGGMSQPQHF.

This clone was counted between two and nine times. The J gene is TRBJ2-5, the V gene TRBV5-4, with TRBD2 matching 7 bases. The junction had 12 bases not matched to a gene; V was cut back by 7 bases and J by 3 bases. The CDR3 is 15 amino acids. CDR1 is SGHNT and CDR2 is YYREEE in the germline V gene (reference sequence). CDR3: CASSDGGLTEETQYF. In DNA, the CDR3 is TGTGCCAGCTCGGACGGGGGGTTGACGGAAGAGACCCAGTACTTC.

There are many counts of this clone. The chain joins TRBV9 to TRBJ2-3; the D gene is possibly TRBD2 (7 bases). Trimming removed 7 bases from V and 2 bases from J, with 14 bases in between. The CDR3 extends over 14 amino acids. CDR1 is SGDLS and CDR2 is YYNGEE in the germline V gene. DNA of the CDR3: TGTGCCAGCGGGGAGGGGGGAACCACAGATACGCAGTATTTT. Amino acids: CASGEGGTTDTQYF.

This clone was found a few times. In this CDR3 the conserved last residue, phenylalanine or tryptophan, is missing, so a read error is likely. The rearrangement links TRBV10-2 to TRBJ1-5; D is perhaps TRBD1 (6 bases). The CDR3 is made up of 12 amino acids. Trimming cost V 8 bases and J 7 bases, with 12 bases left between them. Germline V gene sequence: CDR1 WSHSY, CDR2 SAAADI. CDR3 DNA: TGCGCCAGCTCGTTACAGGGACAGCCCCAGCATCTT. Residues: CASSLQGQPQHL.

This clone was observed many times. Distinct nucleotide sequences in the sample also encode this CDR3. This chain joins TRBV5-1 and TRBJ2-1; D is unresolved. This CDR3 spans 13 amino acids. Trimming pared 0 bases from V and 9 bases from J, leaving 10 bases between. Germline values: CDR1 SGHRS, CDR2 YFSETQ. This CDR3 is CASSLDRWGEQFF. The CDR3 coding sequence is TGCGCCAGCAGCTTGGATCGTTGGGGTGAGCAGTTCTTC.

This clone has ten or more counts. This sequence may be a read error, since a much larger clone differs from it by one base. This specimen includes other DNA sequences encoding the same CDR3. The V gene is TRBV10-1, the J gene TRBJ2-7; D is perhaps TRBD1 (5 bases). The CDR3 runs to 12 residues. Germline V gives CDR1 WNHNN, CDR2 SYGVQD (reference sequence). The V and J ends lost 6 bases and 5 bases respectively, with 11 bases between them. In nucleotides, the CDR3 is TGCGCCAGCAGCGATGGGGCACACGAGCAGTACTTC. Translated: CASSDGAHEQYF.

The CDR3 DNA reads TGCAGTGCTAGTACGGTATCTAGCGGGAGGGTTAGCTCCTACGAGCAGTACTTC. Residues: CSASTVSSGRVSSYEQYF. This chain links TRBV20-1 with TRBJ2-7, with 12 bases fitting TRBD2. V gave up 3 bases and J gave up 0 bases; unmatched junction bases: 12. CDR1 and CDR2 (germline): DFQATT, SNEGSKA (reference sequence). The CDR3 totals 18 residues.

This clone has at least ten counts. A junction boundary mismatches the germline segment, possibly from a read error. The chain uses TRBV5-4 and TRBJ2-1; D gene unclear. CDR3 length: 14 residues. Germline CDR1 and CDR2: SGHNT and YYREEE (reference sequence). The CDR3 region has the DNA TGTGCCAGCAGCTTGAGAAACTCCAACAATGAGCAGTTCTTC. This gives the protein CASSLRNSNNEQFF.

The CDR3 DNA reads as TGTGCCAGCAGCCAAGCGACTAGCGGAGAGACCCAGTACTTC. It encodes CASSQATSGETQYF. The chain combines TRBV4-2 with TRBJ2-5; 9 nucleotides align to TRBD2. Germline V gene sequence: CDR1 LGHNA, CDR2 YNFKEQ. The CDR3 loop spans 14 amino acids. V lost 1 base and J lost 4; bases outside the gene matches: 1.

In its sample, this clone ranks as medium-sized. The rearrangement links TRBV2 to TRBJ1-1, with a tentative D call TRBD1 (6 bases). The V gene lost 4 bases and the J gene lost 7 bases, with 19 bases spanning the gap. Germline values: CDR1 SNHLY, CDR2 FYNNEI. This CDR3 has 15 amino acids. Here the CDR3 reads CASSASIELTGEAFF. CDR3 in DNA: TGTGCCAGCAGTGCCTCGATCGAGTTGACAGGTGAAGCTTTCTTT. The full variable domain, with the rest looked up from reference TRBV2 and TRBJ1-1, is EPEVTQTPSHQVTQMGQEVILRCVPISNHLYFYWYRQILGQKVEFLVSFYNNEISEKSEIFDDQFSVERPDGSNFTLKIRSTKLEDSAMYFCASSASIELTGEAFFGQGTRLTVV.

This clone is medium-sized (0.01 to 0.1%) by share. The J gene is TRBJ2-7, the V gene TRBV9, with TRBD1 as a possible D gene (5 bases). There are 13 residues in the CDR3. Germline V CDR1 and CDR2: SGDLS, YYNGEE. V was pared by 3 bases and J by 4 bases, with 11 bases between. In DNA, the CDR3 is TGTGCCAGCAGCGCAGGGCCCTGGTACGAGCAGTACTTC. Protein product: CASSAGPWYEQYF.

This clone was seen ten or more times. The V gene is TRBV4-2, the J gene TRBJ1-6; possible D gene TRBD1, 5 bases. Trimming stripped 4 bases from V and 2 bases from J, with 15 bases between. The CDR3 is 17 residues long. Germline V gene lookup returns CDR1 LGHNA and CDR2 YNFKEQ. CDR3 loop: CASSPEGMTTYNSPLHF. The CDR3 DNA reads TGTGCCAGCAGCCCCGAGGGGATGACAACCTATAATTCACCCCTCCACTTT.

This clone is classed as medium-sized. The chain couples TRBV19 to TRBJ2-7; 9 bases fit TRBD1. Per germline, CDR1 LNHDA and CDR2 SQIVND (reference sequence). Losses at the gene ends were 3 bases for V and 5 bases for J; bases not matched to a gene: 8. This CDR3 contains 15 residues. In DNA, the CDR3 is TGTGCCAGTAGTATTTTACCGGGACAGGGCCACGAGCAGTACTTC. Residues: CASSILPGQGHEQYF.

In its sample, this clone is medium-sized. The V call is TRBV6-1, the J call TRBJ1-2, with a weak D call TRBD1 (5 bases). This CDR3 region has 15 residues. V lost 1 base and J lost 4, with 13 bases in between. The germline V gene encodes CDR1 MNHNS and CDR2 SASEGT. The CDR3 DNA is TGTGCCAGCAGTGAAGAATCTTGGGGGTCCTATGGCTACACCTTC. The encoded protein is CASSEESWGSYGYTF.

Details on this clone: The junction departs from the called germline gene at one end, perhaps through a read error. This chain links TRBV5-1 with TRBJ1-2; D is unresolved. This CDR3 comprises 13 residues. The germline V gene has CDR1 SGHRS and CDR2 YFSETQ. The chain's CDR3 is CSSSKIVDDGYTF. The CDR3 bases are TGCTCCAGCAGCAAAATCGTAGATGATGGCTACACCTTC.

The V call is TRBV7-2, the J call TRBJ1-1, with D possibly being TRBD1 (5 bases). Looked up from germline, CDR1 is SGHTA and CDR2 is FQGNSA. The CDR3 length is 13 residues. The V end was cut by 5 bases, the J end by 4 bases, with 11 bases between. The chain's CDR3 is CASSPRGLTEAFF. CDR3 coding DNA: TGTGCCAGCAGCCCGAGGGGTCTCACTGAAGCTTTCTTT.

This clone turned up a few times. V and J are TRBV19 and TRBJ1-6, with a weak D call TRBD1 (5 bases). Deletions cut 6 bases from V and 7 bases from J, with 13 bases between. CDR3 length: 14 amino acids. Germline V CDR1 and CDR2: LNHDA, SQIVND (reference sequence). CDR3 DNA: TGTGCCAGTAGCAGGGAGGGGAAGAATTCACCCCTCCACTTT. Translated, it gives CASSREGKNSPLHF.